These T cell receptor beta chains were read from a single sample in a study of human T cells and chemical hapten exposure. Using its own MiXCR run on the RACE reads, TCRdb lists one record per CDR3 protein. The sample lists 55,000 to 75,000 distinct CDR3 sequences, around 7% occurring once. The source was whole blood, collected in connection with sensitization to the hapten diphenylcyclopropenone (DPC). Every receptor here comes from a woman in her 30s with alopecia areata. Some clones in this sample may be carry-over from other donors' samples. CDR3s include the opening cysteine and the closing phenylalanine or tryptophan. The D gene is left open where the match is weak. Size is omitted from some rows. Given values are once, few, many or a class for expanded clones.

j_call: TRBJ1-4; d_call: TRBD1; clone_size: many; v_call: TRBV7-9; cdr3_aa: CASSFVSWDRGLWGNEKLFF; cdr3_nt: TGTGCCAGCAGCTTTGTCTCCTGGGACAGGGGGCTTTGGGGTAATGAAAAACTGTTTTTT
j_call: TRBJ2-1; d_call: NA; clone_size: many; v_call: TRBV7-3; cdr3_aa: CASSFTGNEQFF; cdr3_nt: TGTGCCAGCAGCTTTACGGGGAATGAGCAGTTCTTC
j_call: TRBJ1-2; d_call: NA; clone_size: many; v_call: TRBV5-1; cdr3_aa: CASSLNTGNYGYTF; cdr3_nt: TGCGCCAGCAGCTTAAACACAGGGAACTATGGCTACACCTTC
j_call: TRBJ2-4; d_call: TRBD1; clone_size: few; v_call: TRBV5-4; cdr3_aa: CASSSPGQAKNIQYF; cdr3_nt: TGTGCCAGCAGCTCACCGGGACAGGCCAAAAACATTCAGTACTTC
j_call: TRBJ1-1; d_call: NA; clone_size: NA; v_call: TRBV20-1; cdr3_aa: CSAQPGTREAFF; cdr3_nt: TGCAGTGCTCAACCCGGGACACGAGAAGCTTTCTTT
j_call: TRBJ2-6; d_call: NA; clone_size: many; v_call: TRBV5-1; cdr3_aa: CASSLKISSGANVLTF; cdr3_nt: TGCGCCAGCAGCTTGAAAATATCGTCTGGGGCCAACGTCCTGACTTTC
j_call: TRBJ2-1; d_call: TRBD2; clone_size: few; v_call: TRBV7-7; cdr3_aa: CASSPLAGGTDEQFF; cdr3_nt: TGTGCTAGCAGCCCCCTGGCGGGGGGGACGGATGAGCAGTTCTTC
j_call: TRBJ2-7; d_call: NA; clone_size: many; v_call: TRBV7-8; cdr3_aa: CASSLELGSGEQYF; cdr3_nt: TGTGCCAGCAGCTTAGAGCTGGGAAGCGGGGAGCAGTACTTC
j_call: TRBJ2-1; d_call: TRBD2; clone_size: many; v_call: TRBV7-9; cdr3_aa: CASSSPPAGSYNEQFF; cdr3_nt: TGTGCCAGCAGCTCCCCTCCAGCGGGGTCCTACAATGAGCAGTTCTTC
j_call: TRBJ2-1; d_call: NA; clone_size: many; v_call: TRBV11-3; cdr3_aa: CASALGIYSNEQFF; cdr3_nt: TGTGCCAGCGCCCTAGGCATATACTCCAATGAGCAGTTCTTC
j_call: TRBJ1-5; d_call: NA; clone_size: many; v_call: TRBV25-1; cdr3_aa: CASSESSGAGQPQHF; cdr3_nt: TGTGCCAGCAGTGAATCTTCAGGGGCAGGTCAGCCCCAGCATTTT
j_call: TRBJ2-6; d_call: NA; clone_size: many; v_call: TRBV6-2/TRBV6-3; cdr3_aa: CASSWASGANVLTF; cdr3_nt: TGTGCCAGCAGTTGGGCATCTGGGGCCAACGTCCTGACTTTC
j_call: TRBJ2-1; d_call: TRBD2; clone_size: many; v_call: TRBV11-2; cdr3_aa: CASSPPWTSGGNEQFF; cdr3_nt: TGTGCCAGCAGCCCCCCATGGACTAGCGGGGGCAATGAGCAGTTCTTC
j_call: TRBJ2-1; d_call: NA; clone_size: many; v_call: TRBV11-3; cdr3_aa: CASSSGGASYNEQFF; cdr3_nt: TGTGCCAGCAGCTCCGGGGGAGCCTCCTACAATGAGCAGTTCTTC
j_call: TRBJ1-1; d_call: TRBD1; clone_size: many; v_call: TRBV20-1; cdr3_aa: CSAYHRGRGTEAFF; cdr3_nt: TGCAGTGCTTATCACAGGGGGCGCGGCACTGAAGCTTTCTTT
j_call: TRBJ1-1; d_call: NA; clone_size: many; v_call: TRBV6-6; cdr3_aa: CASSQPGLGTEAFF; cdr3_nt: TGTGCCAGCAGTCAACCAGGGCTCGGCACTGAAGCTTTCTTT
j_call: TRBJ1-2; d_call: NA; clone_size: many; v_call: TRBV10-3; cdr3_aa: CAISELRVLDYGYTF; cdr3_nt: TGTGCCATCAGTGAGCTGAGGGTACTGGACTATGGCTACACCTTC
j_call: TRBJ1-5; d_call: NA; clone_size: few; v_call: TRBV10-3; cdr3_aa: CAISEISNQPQHF; cdr3_nt: TGTGCCATCAGTGAAATTAGCAATCAGCCCCAGCATTTT
j_call: TRBJ1-5; d_call: NA; clone_size: many; v_call: TRBV5-1; cdr3_aa: CASSLTGRDQPQHF; cdr3_nt: TGCGCCAGCAGCTTGACAGGTCGCGATCAGCCCCAGCATTTT
j_call: TRBJ2-1; d_call: TRBD2; clone_size: many; v_call: TRBV12-3/TRBV12-4; cdr3_aa: CASSFLAGAYNEQFF; cdr3_nt: TGTGCCAGCAGTTTTTTGGCGGGGGCCTACAATGAGCAGTTCTTC
j_call: TRBJ1-5; d_call: NA; clone_size: many; v_call: TRBV29-1; cdr3_aa: CSVPAEGGQPQHF; cdr3_nt: TGCAGCGTCCCCGCTGAGGGCGGTCAGCCCCAGCATTTT
j_call: TRBJ1-1; d_call: NA; clone_size: many; v_call: TRBV20-1; cdr3_aa: CSARVSSLNTEAFF; cdr3_nt: TGCAGTGCTAGAGTTAGTAGTCTAAACACTGAAGCTTTCTTT
j_call: TRBJ1-1; d_call: TRBD1; clone_size: many; v_call: TRBV12-3/TRBV12-4; cdr3_aa: CASSYRQGSDTEAFF; cdr3_nt: TGTGCCAGCAGCTATCGACAGGGTTCGGATACTGAAGCTTTCTTT
j_call: TRBJ2-5; d_call: TRBD2; clone_size: NA; v_call: TRBV7-2; cdr3_aa: CASSLGYQRGVRETQYF; cdr3_nt: TGTGCCAGCAGCTTAGGGTACCAGCGGGGGGTAAGAGAGACCCAGTACTTC
j_call: TRBJ2-7; d_call: TRBD2; clone_size: NA; v_call: TRBV30; cdr3_aa: CALGTSVSYEQYF; cdr3_nt: TGTGCCTTGGGGACTAGCGTCTCCTACGAGCAGTACTTC
j_call: TRBJ2-7; d_call: NA; clone_size: many; v_call: TRBV5-4; cdr3_aa: CASSSSAASYEQYF; cdr3_nt: TGTGCCAGCAGCTCCTCGGCAGCTTCCTACGAGCAGTACTTC
j_call: TRBJ1-5; d_call: NA; clone_size: many; v_call: TRBV2; cdr3_aa: CASRANQPQHF; cdr3_nt: TGTGCCAGCAGAGCCAATCAGCCCCAGCATTTT
j_call: TRBJ1-6; d_call: NA; clone_size: many; v_call: TRBV6-2/TRBV6-3; cdr3_aa: CASSYRGNNSPLHF; cdr3_nt: TGTGCCAGCAGTTACCGGGGGAATAATTCACCCCTCCACTTT
j_call: TRBJ2-5; d_call: NA; clone_size: few; v_call: TRBV5-6; cdr3_aa: CASSPVQLETQYF; cdr3_nt: TGTGCCAGCAGCCCCGTACAATTAGAGACCCAGTACTTC
j_call: TRBJ2-3; d_call: TRBD1; clone_size: many; v_call: TRBV5-5; cdr3_aa: CASSWTGGAGARDTQYF; cdr3_nt: TGTGCCAGCAGCTGGACAGGGGGCGCTGGGGCTAGAGATACGCAGTATTTT
j_call: TRBJ1-2; d_call: TRBD1; clone_size: many; v_call: TRBV15; cdr3_aa: CATSETDRRVDYGYTF; cdr3_nt: TGTGCCACCAGCGAAACGGACAGGCGAGTCGACTATGGCTACACCTTC
j_call: TRBJ1-1; d_call: TRBD1; clone_size: few; v_call: TRBV7-9; cdr3_aa: CASSSGTGKIPNTEAFF; cdr3_nt: TGTGCCAGCAGCTCCGGGACAGGTAAAATACCGAACACTGAAGCTTTCTTT
j_call: TRBJ2-2; d_call: TRBD2; clone_size: many; v_call: TRBV5-1; cdr3_aa: CASRKAGGNTGELFF; cdr3_nt: TGCGCCAGCCGTAAAGCGGGGGGGAACACCGGGGAGCTGTTTTTT
j_call: TRBJ1-2; d_call: NA; clone_size: few; v_call: TRBV3-1; cdr3_aa: CASSQDYRQKYGYTF; cdr3_nt: TGTGCCAGCAGCCAAGACTACAGGCAAAAGTATGGCTACACCTTC
j_call: TRBJ1-6; d_call: TRBD1; clone_size: many; v_call: TRBV5-1; cdr3_aa: CASSFDGTGGSPLHF; cdr3_nt: TGCGCCAGCAGCTTCGATGGGACAGGCGGATCACCCCTCCACTTT
j_call: TRBJ2-3; d_call: NA; clone_size: many; v_call: TRBV20-1; cdr3_aa: CSAHYLGTSTDTQYF; cdr3_nt: TGCAGTGCTCATTACTTAGGCACTAGCACAGATACGCAGTATTTT
j_call: TRBJ1-2; d_call: TRBD1; clone_size: NA; v_call: TRBV12-3/TRBV12-4; cdr3_aa: CASRKATGGVLGYTF; cdr3_nt: TGTGCCAGCAGGAAGGCGACAGGGGGAGTTCTTGGCTACACCTTC
j_call: TRBJ1-5; d_call: NA; clone_size: many; v_call: TRBV7-2; cdr3_aa: CASSEGLSGNQPQHF; cdr3_nt: TGTGCCAGCAGCGAGGGGTTAAGCGGCAATCAGCCCCAGCATTTT